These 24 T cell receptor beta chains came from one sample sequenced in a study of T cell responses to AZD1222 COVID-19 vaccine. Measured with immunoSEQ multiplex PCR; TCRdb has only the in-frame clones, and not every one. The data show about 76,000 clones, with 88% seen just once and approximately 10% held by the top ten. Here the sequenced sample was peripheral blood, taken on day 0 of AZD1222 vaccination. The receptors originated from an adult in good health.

The CDR3 reads CASRVGLADYEQYF. The CDR3 DNA is TGCGCCAGCAGGGTGGGACTAGCAGACTACGAGCAGTACTTC. The chain carries TRBV5-1 and TRBJ2-7, with 9 bases aligning to TRBD2. The germline V gene encodes CDR1 SGHRS and CDR2 YFSETQ. The V gene end was trimmed by 5 bases and the J gene end by 3 bases; junction bases not matched to a gene: 6. CDR3 size: 14 residues.

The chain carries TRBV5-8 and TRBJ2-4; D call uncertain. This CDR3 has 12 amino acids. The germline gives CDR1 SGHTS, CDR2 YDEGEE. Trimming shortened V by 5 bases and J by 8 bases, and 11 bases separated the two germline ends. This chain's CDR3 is CASRGILDIQYF. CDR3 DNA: TGTGCCAGCAGGGGGATTTTGGACATTCAGTACTTC.

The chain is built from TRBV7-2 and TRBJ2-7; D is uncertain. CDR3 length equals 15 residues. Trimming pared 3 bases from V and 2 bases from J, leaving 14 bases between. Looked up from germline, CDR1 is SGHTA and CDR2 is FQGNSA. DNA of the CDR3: TGTGCCAGCAGCTTCGGATCCAGCGAGCCCTACGAGCAGTACTTC. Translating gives CASSFGSSEPYEQYF.

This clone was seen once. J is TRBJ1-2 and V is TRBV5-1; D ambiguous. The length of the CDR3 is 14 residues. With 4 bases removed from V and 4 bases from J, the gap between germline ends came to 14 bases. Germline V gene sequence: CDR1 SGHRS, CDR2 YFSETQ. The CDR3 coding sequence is TGCGCCAGCAGCACCCCAGGCGTGGGCTATGGCTACACCTTC. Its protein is CASSTPGVGYGYTF.

The CDR3 loop is CASSLGGNEQFF. The CDR3 bases are TGTGCCAGCAGTTTAGGGGGGAATGAGCAGTTCTTC. This sequence joins TRBV12-3 or TRBV12-4 and TRBJ2-1; D assignment may be TRBD1 or TRBD2 (5 bases each). V lost 1 base and J lost 7, with 5 bases in between. This CDR3 spans 12 amino acids.

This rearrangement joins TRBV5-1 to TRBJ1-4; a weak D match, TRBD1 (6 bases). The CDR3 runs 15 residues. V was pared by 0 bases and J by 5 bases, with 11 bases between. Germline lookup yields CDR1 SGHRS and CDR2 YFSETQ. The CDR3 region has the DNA TGCGCCAGCAGCTTGGGCAGGGGCCTAAATGAAAAACTGTTTTTT. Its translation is CASSLGRGLNEKLFF.

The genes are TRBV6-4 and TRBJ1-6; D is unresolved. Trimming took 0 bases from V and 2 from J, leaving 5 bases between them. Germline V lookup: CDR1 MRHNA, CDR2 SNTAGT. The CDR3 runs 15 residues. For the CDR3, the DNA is TGTGCCAGCAGTGACTCGATTCCCTATAATTCACCCCTCCACTTT. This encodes CASSDSIPYNSPLHF.

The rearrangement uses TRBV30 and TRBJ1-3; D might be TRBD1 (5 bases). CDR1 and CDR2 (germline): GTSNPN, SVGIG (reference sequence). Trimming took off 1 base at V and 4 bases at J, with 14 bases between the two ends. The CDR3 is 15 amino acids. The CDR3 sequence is CAWSAVGALGNTIYF. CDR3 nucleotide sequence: TGTGCCTGGAGTGCGGTCGGGGCACTAGGAAACACCATATATTTT.

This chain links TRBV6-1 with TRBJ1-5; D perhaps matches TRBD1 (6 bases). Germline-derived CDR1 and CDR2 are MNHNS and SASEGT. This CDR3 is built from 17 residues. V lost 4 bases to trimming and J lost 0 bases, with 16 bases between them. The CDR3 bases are TGTGCCAGCAGTGCTCCCCGGGGGGGCGCTAGCAATCAGCCCCAGCATTTT. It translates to CASSAPRGGASNQPQHF.

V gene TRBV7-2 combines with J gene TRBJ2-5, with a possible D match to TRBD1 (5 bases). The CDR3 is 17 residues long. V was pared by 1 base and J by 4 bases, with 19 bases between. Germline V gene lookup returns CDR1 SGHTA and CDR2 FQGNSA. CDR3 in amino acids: CASSLGQGGAQGETQYF. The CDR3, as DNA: TGTGCCAGCAGCTTAGGTCAAGGTGGGGCCCAGGGAGAGACCCAGTACTTC.

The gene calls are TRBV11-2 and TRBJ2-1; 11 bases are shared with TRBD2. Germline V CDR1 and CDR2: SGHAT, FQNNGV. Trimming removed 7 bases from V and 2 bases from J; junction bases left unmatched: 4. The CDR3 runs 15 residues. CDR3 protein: CASTVAGGAYNEQFF. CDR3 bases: TGTGCCAGCACCGTAGCGGGAGGGGCCTACAATGAGCAGTTCTTC.

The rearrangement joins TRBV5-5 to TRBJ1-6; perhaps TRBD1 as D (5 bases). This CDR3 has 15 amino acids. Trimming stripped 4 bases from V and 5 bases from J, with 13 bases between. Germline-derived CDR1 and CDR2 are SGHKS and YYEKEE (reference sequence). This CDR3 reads CASSIRDADNSPLHF. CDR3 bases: TGTGCCAGCAGCATCCGGGACGCCGATAATTCACCCCTCCACTTT.

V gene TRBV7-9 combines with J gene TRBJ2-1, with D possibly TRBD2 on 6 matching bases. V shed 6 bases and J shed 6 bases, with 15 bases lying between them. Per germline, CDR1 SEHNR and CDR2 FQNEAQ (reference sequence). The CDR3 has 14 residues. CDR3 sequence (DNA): TGTGCCAGCAGGGCGGGCCTGGGGGGCAATGAGCAGTTCTTC. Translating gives CASRAGLGGNEQFF.

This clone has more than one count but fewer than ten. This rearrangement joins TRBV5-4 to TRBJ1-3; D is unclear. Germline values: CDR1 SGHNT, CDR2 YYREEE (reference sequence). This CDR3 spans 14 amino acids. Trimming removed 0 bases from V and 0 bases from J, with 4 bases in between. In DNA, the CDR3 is TGTGCCAGCAGCTTGGAGTTCTCTGGAAACACCATATATTTT. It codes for CASSLEFSGNTIYF.

The CDR3 DNA is TGTGCCAGCAGTTTAATCCATTCCTATGGCTACACCTTC. Protein product: CASSLIHSYGYTF. The chain employs TRBV12-3 or TRBV12-4 and TRBJ1-2; D remains unclear. The CDR3 contains 13 residues. The germline V and J ends were trimmed by 2 bases and 4 bases, with 8 bases remaining between them.

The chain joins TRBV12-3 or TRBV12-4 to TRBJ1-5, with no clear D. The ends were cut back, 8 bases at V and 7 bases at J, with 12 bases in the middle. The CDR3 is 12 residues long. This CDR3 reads CASGLSAQPQHF. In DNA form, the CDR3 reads TGTGCCAGCGGCTTATCGGCCCAGCCCCAGCATTTT.

The CDR3 spells CASIFGGTETQYF. Here the CDR3 DNA reads TGTGCCAGCATTTTTGGGGGTACAGAGACCCAGTACTTC. V is TRBV6-5 and J is TRBJ2-5; tentatively, D is TRBD1 or TRBD2 (5 bases each). The CDR3 totals 13 residues. Germline CDR1 is MNHEY and CDR2 is SVGAGI. V was pared by 7 bases and J by 4 bases, with 13 bases between.

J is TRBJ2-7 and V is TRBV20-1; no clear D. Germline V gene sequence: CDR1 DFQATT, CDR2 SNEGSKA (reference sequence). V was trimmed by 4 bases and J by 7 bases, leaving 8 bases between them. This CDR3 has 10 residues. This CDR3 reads CSATRREQYF. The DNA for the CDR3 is TGCAGTGCTACCCGGAGAGAGCAGTACTTC.

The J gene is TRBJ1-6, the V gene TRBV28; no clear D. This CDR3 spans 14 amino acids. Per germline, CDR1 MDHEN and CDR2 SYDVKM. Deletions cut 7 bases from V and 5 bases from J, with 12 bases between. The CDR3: CASTTQQNNSPLHF. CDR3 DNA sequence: TGTGCCAGCACCACACAGCAGAATAATTCACCCCTCCACTTT.

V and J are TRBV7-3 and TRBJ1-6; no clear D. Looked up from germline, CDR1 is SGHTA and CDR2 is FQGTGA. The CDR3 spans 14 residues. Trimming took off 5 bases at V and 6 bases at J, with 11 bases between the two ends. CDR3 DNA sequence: TGTGCCAGCAGCCTCGGAAATACTAATTCACCCCTCCACTTT. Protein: CASSLGNTNSPLHF.

CDR3 sequence: CASSVDAGGRGYTF. DNA of the CDR3: TGTGCCAGCAGCGTAGACGCAGGGGGCCGTGGCTACACCTTC. This chain uses TRBV9 with TRBJ1-2; 8 bases align to TRBD1. The CDR3 has 14 amino acids. Per the germline V gene, CDR1 is SGDLS and CDR2 is YYNGEE. The J segment lost 7 bases and the V segment lost 0 bases, leaving 5 bases of the junction unmatched.

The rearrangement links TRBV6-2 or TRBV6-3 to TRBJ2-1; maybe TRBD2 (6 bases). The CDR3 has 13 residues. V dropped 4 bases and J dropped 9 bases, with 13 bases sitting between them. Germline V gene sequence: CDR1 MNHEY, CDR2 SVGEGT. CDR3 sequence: CASSWAGLGEQFF. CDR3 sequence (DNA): TGTGCCAGCAGTTGGGCGGGGTTAGGTGAGCAGTTCTTC.

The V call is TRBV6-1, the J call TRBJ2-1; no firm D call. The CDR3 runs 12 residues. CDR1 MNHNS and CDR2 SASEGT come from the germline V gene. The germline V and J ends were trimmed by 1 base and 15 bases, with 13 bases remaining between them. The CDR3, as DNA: TGTGCCAGCAGTGAAGGGGATGCGAGAGGGTTCTTC. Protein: CASSEGDARGFF.

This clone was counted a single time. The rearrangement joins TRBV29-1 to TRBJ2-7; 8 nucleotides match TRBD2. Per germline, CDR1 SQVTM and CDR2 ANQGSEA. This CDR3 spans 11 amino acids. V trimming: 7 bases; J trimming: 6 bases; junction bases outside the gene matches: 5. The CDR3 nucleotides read TGCAGCGCGGGGACTAGGGGCGAGCAGTACTTC. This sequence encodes CSAGTRGEQYF.